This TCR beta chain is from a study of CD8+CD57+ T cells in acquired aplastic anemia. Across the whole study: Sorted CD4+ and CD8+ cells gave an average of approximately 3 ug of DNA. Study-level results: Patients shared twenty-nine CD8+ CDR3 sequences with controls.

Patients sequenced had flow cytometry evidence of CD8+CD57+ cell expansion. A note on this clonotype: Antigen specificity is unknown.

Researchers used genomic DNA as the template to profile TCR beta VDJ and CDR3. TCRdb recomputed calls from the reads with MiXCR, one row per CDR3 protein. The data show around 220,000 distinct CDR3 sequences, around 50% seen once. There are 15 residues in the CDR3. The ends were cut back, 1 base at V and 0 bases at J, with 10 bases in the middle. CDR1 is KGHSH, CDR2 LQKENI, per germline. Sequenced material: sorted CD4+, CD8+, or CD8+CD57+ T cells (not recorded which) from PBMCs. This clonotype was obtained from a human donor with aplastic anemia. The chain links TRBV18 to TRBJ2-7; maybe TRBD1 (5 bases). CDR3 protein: CASSPLQGSSYEQYF. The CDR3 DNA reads TGTGCCAGCTCACCACTTCAGGGTTCCTCCTACGAGCAGTACTTC.